This TCR beta chain appears in the sequencing data of a study of glioma-infiltrating T cells after dendritic cell vaccination. Libraries were prepared by immunoSEQ multiplex PCR; TCRdb keeps only in-frame clonotypes and omits some of them. The table lists tens of thousands of clones, 70% to 90% of them singletons. Germline assignment: CDR1 SNHLY and CDR2 FYNNEI. The length of the CDR3 is 13 amino acids, counting both ends. This clone was seen once. Given the absence of the conserved phenylalanine or tryptophan at the CDR3 end, a read error is likely. Because the CDR3's place on the DNA is in doubt, the DNA is left out and the CDR3 is given as listed by TCRdb.

This sequence joins TRBV2 and TRBJ1-2; TRBD1, the D gene given by the table, was not confirmed from the DNA. The sequencing here drew on blood, taken before dendritic cell vaccination. This receptor was taken from a human donor with glioblastoma. CDR3 loop: CASSAGGQGDWGI.